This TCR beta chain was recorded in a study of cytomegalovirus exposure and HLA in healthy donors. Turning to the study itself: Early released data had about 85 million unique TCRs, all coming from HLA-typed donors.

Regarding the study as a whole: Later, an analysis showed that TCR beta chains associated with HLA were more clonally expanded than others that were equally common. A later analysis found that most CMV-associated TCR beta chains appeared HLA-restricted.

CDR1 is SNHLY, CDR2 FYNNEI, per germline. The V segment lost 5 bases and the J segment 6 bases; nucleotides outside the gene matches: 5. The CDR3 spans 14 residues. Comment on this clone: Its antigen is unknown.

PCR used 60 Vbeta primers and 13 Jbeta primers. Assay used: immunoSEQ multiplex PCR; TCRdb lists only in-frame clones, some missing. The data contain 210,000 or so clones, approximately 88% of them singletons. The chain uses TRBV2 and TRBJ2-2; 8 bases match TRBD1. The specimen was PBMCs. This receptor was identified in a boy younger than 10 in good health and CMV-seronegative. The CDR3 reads CASSPDRDPGELFF. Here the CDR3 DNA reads TGTGCCAGCAGTCCGGACAGGGACCCCGGGGAGCTGTTTTTT. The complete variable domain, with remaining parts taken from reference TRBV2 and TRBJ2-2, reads EPEVTQTPSHQVTQMGQEVILRCVPISNHLYFYWYRQILGQKVEFLVSFYNNEISEKSEIFDDQFSVERPDGSNFTLKIRSTKLEDSAMYFCASSPDRDPGELFFGEGSRLTVL.